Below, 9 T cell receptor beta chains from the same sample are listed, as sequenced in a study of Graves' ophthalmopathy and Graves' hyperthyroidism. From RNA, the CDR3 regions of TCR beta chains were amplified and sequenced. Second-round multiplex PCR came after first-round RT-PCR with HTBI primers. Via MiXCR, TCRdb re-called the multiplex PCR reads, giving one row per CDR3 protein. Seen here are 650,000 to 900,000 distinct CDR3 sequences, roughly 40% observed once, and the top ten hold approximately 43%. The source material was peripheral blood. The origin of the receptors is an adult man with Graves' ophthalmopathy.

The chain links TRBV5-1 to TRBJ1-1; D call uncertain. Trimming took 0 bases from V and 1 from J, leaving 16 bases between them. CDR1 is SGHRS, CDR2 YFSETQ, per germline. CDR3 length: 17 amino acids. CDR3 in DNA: TGCGCCAGCAGCTTGGAAGGCCAGACCAAGAGGAACACTGAAGCTTTCTTT. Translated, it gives CASSLEGQTKRNTEAFF.

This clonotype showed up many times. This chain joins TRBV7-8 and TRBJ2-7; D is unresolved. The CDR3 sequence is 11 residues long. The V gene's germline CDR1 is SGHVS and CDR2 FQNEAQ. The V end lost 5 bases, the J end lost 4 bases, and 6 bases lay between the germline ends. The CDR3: CASSATYEQYF. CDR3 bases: TGTGCCAGCAGCGCAACTTACGAGCAGTACTTC. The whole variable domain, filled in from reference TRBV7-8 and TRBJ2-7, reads GAGVSQSPRYKVAKRGQDVALRCDPISGHVSLFWYQQALGQGPEFLTYFQNEAQLDKSGLPSDRFFAERPEGSVSTLKIQRTQQEDSAVYLCASSATYEQYFGPGTRLTVT.

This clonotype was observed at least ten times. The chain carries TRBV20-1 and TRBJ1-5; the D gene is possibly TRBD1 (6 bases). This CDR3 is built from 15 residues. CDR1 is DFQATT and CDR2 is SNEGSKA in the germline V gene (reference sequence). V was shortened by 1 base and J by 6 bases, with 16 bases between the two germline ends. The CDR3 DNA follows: TGCAGTGCTAGAGGTGTGGGGGCAGCGGCTCAGCCCCAGCATTTT. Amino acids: CSARGVGAAAQPQHF.

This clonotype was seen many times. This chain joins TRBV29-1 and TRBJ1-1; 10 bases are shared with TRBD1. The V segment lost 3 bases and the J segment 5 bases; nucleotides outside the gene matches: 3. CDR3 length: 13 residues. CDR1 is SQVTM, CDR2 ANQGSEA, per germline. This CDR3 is CSVDRTGGTEAFF. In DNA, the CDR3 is TGCAGCGTTGATAGGACAGGGGGAACTGAAGCTTTCTTT.

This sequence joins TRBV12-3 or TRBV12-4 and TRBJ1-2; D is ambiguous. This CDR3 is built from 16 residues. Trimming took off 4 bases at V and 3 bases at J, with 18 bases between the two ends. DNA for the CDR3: TGTGCCAGCAGTTCCCTGGGGAGGGTTAGGGACTATGGCTACACCTTC. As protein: CASSSLGRVRDYGYTF.

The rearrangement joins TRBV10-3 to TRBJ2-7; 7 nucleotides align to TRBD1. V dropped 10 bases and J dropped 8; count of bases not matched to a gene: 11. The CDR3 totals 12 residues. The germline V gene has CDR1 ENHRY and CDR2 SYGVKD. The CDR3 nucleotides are TGTGCCAGCACGACAGGGCGGAACAAGCAGTACTTC. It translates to CASTTGRNKQYF.

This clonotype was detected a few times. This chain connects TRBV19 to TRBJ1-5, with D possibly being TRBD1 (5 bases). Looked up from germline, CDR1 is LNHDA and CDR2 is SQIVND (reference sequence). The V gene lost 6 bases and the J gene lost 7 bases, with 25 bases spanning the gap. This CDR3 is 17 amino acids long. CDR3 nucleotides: TGTGCCAGTAGCGATACCACTGGTAGGGGAGCGGGCCAGCCCCAGCATTTT. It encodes CASSDTTGRGAGQPQHF.

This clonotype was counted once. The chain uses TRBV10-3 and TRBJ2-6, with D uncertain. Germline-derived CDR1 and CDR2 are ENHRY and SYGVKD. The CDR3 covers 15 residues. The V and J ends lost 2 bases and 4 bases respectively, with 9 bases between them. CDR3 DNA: TGTGCCATCAGTGAGACCTCGACAGGGGCCAACGTCCTGACTTTC. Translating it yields CAISETSTGANVLTF.

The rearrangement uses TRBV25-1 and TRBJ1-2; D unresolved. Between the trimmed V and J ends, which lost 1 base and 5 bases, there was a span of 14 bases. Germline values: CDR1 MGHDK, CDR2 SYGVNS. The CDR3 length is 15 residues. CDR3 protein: CASSESLAVGYGYTF. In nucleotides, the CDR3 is TGTGCCAGCAGTGAATCTCTCGCAGTGGGATATGGCTACACCTTC.